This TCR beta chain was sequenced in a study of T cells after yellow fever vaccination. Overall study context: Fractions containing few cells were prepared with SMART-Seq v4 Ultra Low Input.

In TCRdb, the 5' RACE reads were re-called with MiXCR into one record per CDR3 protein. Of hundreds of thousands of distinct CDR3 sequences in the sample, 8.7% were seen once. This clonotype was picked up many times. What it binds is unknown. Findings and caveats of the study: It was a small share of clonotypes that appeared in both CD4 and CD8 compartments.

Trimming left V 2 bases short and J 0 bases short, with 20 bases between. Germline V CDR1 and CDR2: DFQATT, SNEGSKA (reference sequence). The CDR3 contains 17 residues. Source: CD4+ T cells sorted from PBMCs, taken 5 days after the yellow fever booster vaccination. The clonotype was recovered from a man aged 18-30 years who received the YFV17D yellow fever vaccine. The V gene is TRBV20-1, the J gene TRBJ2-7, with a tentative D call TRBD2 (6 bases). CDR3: CSARMFGGHKNSYEQYF. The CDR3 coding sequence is TGCAGTGCTAGAATGTTCGGGGGTCATAAAAACTCCTACGAGCAGTACTTC.